This TCR beta chain was sequenced in a study of T cells after yellow fever vaccination. At the level of the study: SMART-Seq v4 Ultra Low Input handled preparation of low-cell-number fractions. Whole-study findings and limits: Repertoires sorted by FACS could include abundant clonotypes that are contaminants from the bulk population. Researchers report a weaker secondary response that nonetheless peaked faster, day 5 versus 15.

Production of TCR cDNA was by 5'RACE template switching, which also added a universal primer site and UMIs. TCRdb independently ran MiXCR on the 5' RACE reads; one entry per CDR3 protein. The sample includes approximately 250,000 distinct CDR3 sequences, about 7% of them seen just once. Points on this clonotype: The antigen remains unidentified.

Germline V gives CDR1 LGHNA, CDR2 YNFKEQ. V shed 4 bases, J shed 0 bases, and the junction held 4 bases outside the gene matches. The CDR3 runs 15 residues. V is TRBV4-2 and J is TRBJ2-3; 7 bases agree with TRBD1. Here the sequenced sample was CD4+ T cells sorted from PBMCs, taken on the day of the yellow fever booster vaccination. This clonotype originated in a man younger than 45 who received the YFV17D yellow fever vaccine. The CDR3, as DNA: TGTGCCAGCAGCCTTTCGACAGGGAGCACAGATACGCAGTATTTT. Translating it yields CASSLSTGSTDTQYF.